What follows is one T cell receptor (beta chain) and its context. Its antigen is not identified. The data originate from a study of T-cell memory formation after mild COVID-19. Germline CDR1 and CDR2: KGHDR and SFDVKD. V gave up 1 base and J gave up 6 bases, with 12 bases separating them. The CDR3 has 15 residues. General observations from the study: There was a balanced CD4/CD8 profile in clones contracting day 15 to 85, and later expanders leaned CD4+. Clones which contracted sat mainly in CM and EM if CD4+, and in EMRA if CD8+.

A 5'RACE reaction primed in the constant segment made cDNA libraries of TCR alpha and TCR beta, and these carried sample barcodes and UMIs. TCRdb re-called the 5' RACE reads through MiXCR, storing one row per CDR3 protein. The sample lists 550,000 to 700,000 distinct CDR3 sequences; 15% to 20% were seen once. The origin of this receptor is an adult woman who had mild COVID-19 (a few samples of this study predate the infection). Cell type and time point are not known. Sequences were obtained from PBMCs or a T cell subset sorted from them (not recorded which). This rearrangement joins TRBV24-1 to TRBJ2-1; D unclear. The CDR3 nucleotides read TGTGCCACCAGTGATTTCGTTCAATCGGGCAATGAGCAGTTCTTC. This translates into CATSDFVQSGNEQFF.